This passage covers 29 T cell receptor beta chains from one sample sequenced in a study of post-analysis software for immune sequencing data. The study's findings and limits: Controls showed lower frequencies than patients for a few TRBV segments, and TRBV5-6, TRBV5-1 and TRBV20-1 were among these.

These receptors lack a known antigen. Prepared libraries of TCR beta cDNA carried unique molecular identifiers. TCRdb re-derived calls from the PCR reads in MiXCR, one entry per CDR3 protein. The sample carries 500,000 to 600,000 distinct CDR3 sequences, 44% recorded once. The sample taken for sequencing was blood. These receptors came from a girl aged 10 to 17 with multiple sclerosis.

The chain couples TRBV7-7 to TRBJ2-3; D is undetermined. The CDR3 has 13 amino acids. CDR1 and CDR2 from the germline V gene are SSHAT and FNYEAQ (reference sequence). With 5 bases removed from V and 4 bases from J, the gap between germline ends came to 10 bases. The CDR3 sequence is CASSDSIADTQYF. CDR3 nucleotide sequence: TGTGCCAGCAGCGACTCTATAGCAGATACGCAGTATTTT.

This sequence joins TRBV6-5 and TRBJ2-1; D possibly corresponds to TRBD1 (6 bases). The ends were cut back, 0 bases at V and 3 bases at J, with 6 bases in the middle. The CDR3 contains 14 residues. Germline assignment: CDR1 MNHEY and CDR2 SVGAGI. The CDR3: CASSYSDSYNEQFF. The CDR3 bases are TGTGCCAGCAGTTACTCGGACAGCTACAATGAGCAGTTCTTC.

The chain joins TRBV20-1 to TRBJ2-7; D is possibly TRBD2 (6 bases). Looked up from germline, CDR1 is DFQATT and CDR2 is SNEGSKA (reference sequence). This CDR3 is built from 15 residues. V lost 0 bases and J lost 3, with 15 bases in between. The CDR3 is CSARDPPSGGYEQYF. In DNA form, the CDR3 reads TGCAGTGCTAGAGATCCCCCCTCCGGGGGCTACGAGCAGTACTTC.

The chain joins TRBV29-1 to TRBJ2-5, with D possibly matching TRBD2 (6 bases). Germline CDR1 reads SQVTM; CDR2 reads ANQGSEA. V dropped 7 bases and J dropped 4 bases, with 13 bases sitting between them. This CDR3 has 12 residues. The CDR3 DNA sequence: TGCAGCGCCCAGGAGGGGCGAGAGACCCAGTACTTC. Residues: CSAQEGRETQYF.

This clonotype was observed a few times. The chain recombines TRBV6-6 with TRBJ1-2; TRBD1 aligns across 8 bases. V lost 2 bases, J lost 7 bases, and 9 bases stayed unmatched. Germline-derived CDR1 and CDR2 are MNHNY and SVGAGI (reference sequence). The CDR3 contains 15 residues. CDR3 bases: TGTGCCAGCAGTTACGGTCAGGGGGCGAGTCTTGGCTACACCTTC. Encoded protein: CASSYGQGASLGYTF.

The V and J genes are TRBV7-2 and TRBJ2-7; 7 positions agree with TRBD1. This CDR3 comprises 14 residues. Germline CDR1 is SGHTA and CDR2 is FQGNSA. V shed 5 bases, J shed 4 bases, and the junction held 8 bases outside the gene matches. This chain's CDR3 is CASSLPRQGYEQYF. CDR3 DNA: TGTGCCAGCAGCCTCCCCCGACAGGGATACGAGCAGTACTTC. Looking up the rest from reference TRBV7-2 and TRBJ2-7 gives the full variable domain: GAGVSQSPSNKVTEKGKDVELRCDPISGHTALYWYRQSLGQGLEFLIYFQGNSAPDKSGLPSDRFSAERTGGSVSTLTIQRTQQEDSAVYLCASSLPRQGYEQYFGPGTRLTVT.

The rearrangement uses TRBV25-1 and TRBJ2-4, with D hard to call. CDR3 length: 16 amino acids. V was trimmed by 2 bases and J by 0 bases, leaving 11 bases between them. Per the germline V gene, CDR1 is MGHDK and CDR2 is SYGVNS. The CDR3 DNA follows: TGTGCCAGCAGTGAAGCGGCAGAACTAGCCAAAAACATTCAGTACTTC. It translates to CASSEAAELAKNIQYF.

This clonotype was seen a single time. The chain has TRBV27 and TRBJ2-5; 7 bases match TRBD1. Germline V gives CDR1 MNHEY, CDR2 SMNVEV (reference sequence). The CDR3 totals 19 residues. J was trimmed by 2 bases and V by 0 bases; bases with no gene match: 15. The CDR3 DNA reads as TGTGCCAGCAGTTTATCAGGGTGGGCAGAGGGGGCGGATCAAGAGACCCAGTACTTC. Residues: CASSLSGWAEGADQETQYF.

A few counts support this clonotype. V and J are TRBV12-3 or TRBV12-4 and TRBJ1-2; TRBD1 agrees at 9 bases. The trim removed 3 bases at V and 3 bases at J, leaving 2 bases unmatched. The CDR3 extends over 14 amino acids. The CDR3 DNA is TGTGCCAGCAGTTTCACAGGGGGCGACTATGGCTACACCTTC. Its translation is CASSFTGGDYGYTF.

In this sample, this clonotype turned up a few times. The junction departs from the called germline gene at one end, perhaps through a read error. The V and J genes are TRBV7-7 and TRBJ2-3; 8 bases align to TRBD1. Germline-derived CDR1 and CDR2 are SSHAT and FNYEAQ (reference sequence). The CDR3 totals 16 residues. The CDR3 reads CASSPIAGGVTDTQYF. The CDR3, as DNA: TGTGCTAGCAGCCCAATCGCAGGGGGCGTGACAGATACGCAGTATTTT.

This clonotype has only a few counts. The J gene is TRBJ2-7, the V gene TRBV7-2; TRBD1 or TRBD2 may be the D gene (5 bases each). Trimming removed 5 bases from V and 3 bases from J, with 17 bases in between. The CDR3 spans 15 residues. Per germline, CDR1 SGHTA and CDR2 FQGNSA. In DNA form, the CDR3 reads TGTGCCAGCAGCCAGAGGGGCGGGTTCCTCTACGAGCAGTACTTC. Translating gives CASSQRGGFLYEQYF. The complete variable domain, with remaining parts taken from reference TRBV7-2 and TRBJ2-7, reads GAGVSQSPSNKVTEKGKDVELRCDPISGHTALYWYRQSLGQGLEFLIYFQGNSAPDKSGLPSDRFSAERTGGSVSTLTIQRTQQEDSAVYLCASSQRGGFLYEQYFGPGTRLTVT.

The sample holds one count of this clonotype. CDR3 DNA: TGTGCCAGCAGTGAGCGAAGTTGGCCGATCTCCTACAATGAGCAGTACTTC. This translates into CASSERSWPISYNEQYF. The chain links TRBV6-1 to TRBJ2-1, with D uncertain. The closer fit of TRBJ2-7 to the DNA end suggests the J call may be wrong. Germline values: CDR1 MNHNS, CDR2 SASEGT. The CDR3 extends over 17 amino acids.

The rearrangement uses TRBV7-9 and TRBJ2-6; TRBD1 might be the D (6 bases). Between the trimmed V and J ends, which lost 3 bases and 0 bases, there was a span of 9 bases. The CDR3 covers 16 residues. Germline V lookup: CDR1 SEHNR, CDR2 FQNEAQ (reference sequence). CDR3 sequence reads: CASSLQGYSGANVLTF. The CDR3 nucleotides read TGTGCCAGCAGCTTGCAGGGGTACTCTGGGGCCAACGTCCTGACTTTC.

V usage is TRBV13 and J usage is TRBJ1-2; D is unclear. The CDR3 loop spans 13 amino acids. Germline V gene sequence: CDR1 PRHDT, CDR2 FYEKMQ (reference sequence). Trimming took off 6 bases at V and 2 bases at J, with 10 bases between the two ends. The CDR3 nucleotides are TGTGCCAGCAGACAGACATCCAACTATGGCTACACCTTC. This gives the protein CASRQTSNYGYTF.

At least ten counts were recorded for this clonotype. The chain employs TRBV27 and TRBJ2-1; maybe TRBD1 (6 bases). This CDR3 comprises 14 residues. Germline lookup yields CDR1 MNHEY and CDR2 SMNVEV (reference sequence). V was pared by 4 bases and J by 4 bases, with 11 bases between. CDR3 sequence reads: CASSSYTGYNEQFF. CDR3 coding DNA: TGTGCCAGCAGTTCCTATACAGGGTACAATGAGCAGTTCTTC.

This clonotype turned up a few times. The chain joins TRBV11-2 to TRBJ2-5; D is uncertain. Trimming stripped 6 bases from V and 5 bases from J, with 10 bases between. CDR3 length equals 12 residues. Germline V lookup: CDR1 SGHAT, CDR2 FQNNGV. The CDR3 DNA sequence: TGTGCCAGCAGACCTGGTGGGGAGACCCAGTACTTC. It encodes CASRPGGETQYF.

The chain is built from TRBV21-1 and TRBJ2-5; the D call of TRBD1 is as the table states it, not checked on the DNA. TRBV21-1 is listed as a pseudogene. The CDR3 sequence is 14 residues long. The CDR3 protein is CARPDRPPQETQYF. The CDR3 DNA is TGTGCCAGACCGGACAGGCCACCCCAAGAGACCCAGTACTTC.

This chain's CDR3 is CASSELGGPRNEQFF. The CDR3 DNA is TGCGCCAGCAGTGAGCTGGGAGGGCCAAGAAATGAGCAGTTCTTC. The chain couples TRBV10-1 to TRBJ2-1, with TRBD2 identical over 7 bases. This CDR3 has 15 residues. Germline trimming cut 2 bases from V and 7 bases from J; bases unmatched to any gene: 8. CDR1 is WNHNN, CDR2 SYGVQD, per germline (reference sequence).

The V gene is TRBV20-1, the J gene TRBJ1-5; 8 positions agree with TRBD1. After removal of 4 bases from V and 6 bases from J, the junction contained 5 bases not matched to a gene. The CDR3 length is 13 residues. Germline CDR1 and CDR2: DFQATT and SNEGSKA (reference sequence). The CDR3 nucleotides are TGCAGTGCTACCCAGGGGGCTAGTCAGCCCCAGCATTTT. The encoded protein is CSATQGASQPQHF.

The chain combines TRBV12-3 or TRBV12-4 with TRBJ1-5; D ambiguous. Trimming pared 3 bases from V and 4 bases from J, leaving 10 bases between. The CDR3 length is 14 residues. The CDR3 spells CASSLRMENQPQHF. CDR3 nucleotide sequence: TGTGCCAGCAGTTTGCGTATGGAAAATCAGCCCCAGCATTTT.

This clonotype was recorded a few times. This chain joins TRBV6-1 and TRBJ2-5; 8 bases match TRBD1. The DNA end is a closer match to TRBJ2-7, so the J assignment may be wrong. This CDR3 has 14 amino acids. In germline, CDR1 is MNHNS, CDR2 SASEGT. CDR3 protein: CASRRTGRGYEQYF. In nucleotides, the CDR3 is TGTGCCAGCAGGAGGACAGGGCGCGGCTACGAGCAGTACTTC.

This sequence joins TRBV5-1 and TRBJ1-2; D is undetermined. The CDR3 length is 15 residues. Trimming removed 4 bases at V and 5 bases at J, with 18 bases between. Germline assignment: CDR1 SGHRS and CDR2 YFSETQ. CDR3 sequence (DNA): TGCGCCAGCAGCCCCGATATGGGAACAGATTATGGCTACACCTTC. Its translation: CASSPDMGTDYGYTF.

This CDR3 reads CSAPRIESATQYF. The CDR3 DNA sequence: TGCAGCGCGCCTAGGATTGAGAGTGCTACGCAGTATTTT. The chain combines TRBV29-1 with TRBJ2-3; D ambiguous. Germline V gene sequence: CDR1 SQVTM, CDR2 ANQGSEA. The germline V and J ends were trimmed by 7 bases and 8 bases, with 19 bases remaining between them. This CDR3 comprises 13 residues.

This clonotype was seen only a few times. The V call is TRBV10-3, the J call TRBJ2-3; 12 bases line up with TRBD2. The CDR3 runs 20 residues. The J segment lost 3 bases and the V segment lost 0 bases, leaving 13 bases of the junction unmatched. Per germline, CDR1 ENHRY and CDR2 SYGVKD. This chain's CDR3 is CAISESSWVLAGGETDTQYF. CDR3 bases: TGTGCCATCAGTGAGTCGTCGTGGGTTCTAGCGGGAGGGGAAACAGATACGCAGTATTTT.

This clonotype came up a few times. In DNA form, the CDR3 reads TGCGCCAGCAGTCAGAAGGACAGGCATAGAGGGGATGGCTACACCTTC. Encoded protein: CASSQKDRHRGDGYTF. V is TRBV4-1 and J is TRBJ1-2, with 7 bases aligning to TRBD1. Germline V lookup: CDR1 MGHRA, CDR2 YSYEKL. This CDR3 region has 16 residues. V trimming: 6 bases; J trimming: 6 bases; junction bases outside the gene matches: 16.

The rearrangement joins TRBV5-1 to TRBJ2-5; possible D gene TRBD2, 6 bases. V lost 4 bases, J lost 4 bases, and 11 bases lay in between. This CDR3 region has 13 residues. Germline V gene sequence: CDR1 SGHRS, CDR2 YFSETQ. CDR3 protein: CASSRDFTETQYF. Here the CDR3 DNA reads TGCGCCAGCAGCCGGGACTTCACAGAGACCCAGTACTTC.

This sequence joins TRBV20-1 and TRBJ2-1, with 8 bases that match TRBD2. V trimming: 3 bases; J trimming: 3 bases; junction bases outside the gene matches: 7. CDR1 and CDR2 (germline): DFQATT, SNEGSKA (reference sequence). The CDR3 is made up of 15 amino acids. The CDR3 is CSASKAGVNYNEQFF. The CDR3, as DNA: TGCAGTGCTAGTAAAGCGGGGGTCAACTACAATGAGCAGTTCTTC.

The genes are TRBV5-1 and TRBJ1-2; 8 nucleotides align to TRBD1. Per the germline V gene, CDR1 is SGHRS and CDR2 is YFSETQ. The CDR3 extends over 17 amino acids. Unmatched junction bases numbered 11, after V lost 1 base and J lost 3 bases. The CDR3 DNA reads TGCGCCAGCAGCTTGACCGCCGGGACAGGTATGGACTATGGCTACACCTTC. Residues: CASSLTAGTGMDYGYTF.

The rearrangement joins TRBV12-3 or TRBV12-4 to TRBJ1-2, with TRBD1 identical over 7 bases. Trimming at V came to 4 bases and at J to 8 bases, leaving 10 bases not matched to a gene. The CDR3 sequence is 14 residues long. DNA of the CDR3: TGTGCCAGCAGTTACTTTAACAGGGGCGGAGGCTACACCTTC. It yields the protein CASSYFNRGGGYTF.